Following are 20 T cell receptor beta chains from one sample sequenced in a study of cytomegalovirus exposure and HLA in healthy donors. Libraries were prepared by immunoSEQ multiplex PCR; TCRdb keeps only in-frame clonotypes and omits some of them. The sample includes 95,000 to 150,000 clones, roughly nine tenths of them seen just once. The sequencing sample was made of PBMCs. These receptors originate from a woman between 18 and 30 years old in good health and CMV-seronegative.

This sequence joins TRBV20-1 and TRBJ2-7; D unresolved. CDR1 and CDR2 from the germline V gene are DFQATT and SNEGSKA (reference sequence). The V end was cut by 1 base, the J end by 4 bases, with 5 bases between. The CDR3 spans 11 residues. For the CDR3, the DNA is TGCAGTGCTAGAGCCGCGTACGAGCAGTACTTC. Its protein is CSARAAYEQYF.

The chain recombines TRBV10-3 with TRBJ1-5; TRBD1 might be the D (5 bases). Deletions cut 10 bases from V and 4 bases from J, with 20 bases between. CDR3 length equals 15 residues. CDR1 and CDR2 (germline): ENHRY, SYGVKD. CDR3 residues: CATHPTTTENQPQHF. CDR3 nucleotide sequence: TGTGCCACCCACCCAACGACGACAGAGAATCAGCCCCAGCATTTT.

This clone appeared a few times. The chain has TRBV4-1 and TRBJ2-6; no firm D call. V shed 0 bases and J shed 0 bases, with 9 bases lying between them. Germline CDR1 MGHRA, CDR2 YSYEKL. The CDR3 covers 17 residues. CDR3 residues: CASSQDATGSGANVLTF. The CDR3 nucleotides read TGCGCCAGCAGCCAAGATGCTACGGGCTCTGGGGCCAACGTCCTGACTTTC.

The CDR3 nucleotides are TGTGCCATAGGGACAGGGTCGGACTATGGCTACACCTTC. Its protein is CAIGTGSDYGYTF. The chain is built from TRBV10-3 and TRBJ1-2, with TRBD1 identical over 9 bases. CDR1 and CDR2 from the germline V gene are ENHRY and SYGVKD. The CDR3 loop spans 13 amino acids. Germline trimming cut 9 bases from V and 3 bases from J; bases unmatched to any gene: 5.

The rearrangement joins TRBV10-2 to TRBJ2-7; 14 bases line up with TRBD2. This CDR3 has 15 residues. After removal of 6 bases from V and 6 bases from J, the junction contained 7 bases not matched to a gene. Germline-derived CDR1 and CDR2 are WSHSY and SAAADI. In DNA form, the CDR3 reads TGCGCCAGCAGACAGGGACTAGCGGGAGATAGCGAGCAGTACTTC. This codes for CASRQGLAGDSEQYF.

V and J are TRBV18 and TRBJ1-5; TRBD1 might be the D (6 bases). Germline values: CDR1 KGHSH, CDR2 LQKENI. Trimming cost V 4 bases and J 5 bases, with 12 bases left between them. The CDR3 is 14 amino acids. The CDR3 loop reads CASSLTGRDQPQHF. CDR3 nucleotides: TGTGCCAGCTCACTTACAGGGCGGGATCAGCCCCAGCATTTT.

This clone has only one observation. This chain links TRBV10-1 with TRBJ1-1; D call uncertain. Germline lookup yields CDR1 WNHNN and CDR2 SYGVQD (reference sequence). CDR3 size: 12 residues. The V end lost 5 bases, the J end lost 3 bases, and 7 bases lay between the germline ends. CDR3 nucleotide sequence: TGCGCCAGCAGTATCAGCGACACTGAAGCTTTCTTT. Translating gives CASSISDTEAFF.

The chain employs TRBV29-1 and TRBJ2-3; D possibly corresponds to TRBD2 (5 bases). V dropped 4 bases and J dropped 11 bases, with 22 bases sitting between them. CDR1 is SQVTM, CDR2 ANQGSEA, per germline. This CDR3 contains 14 residues. The CDR3 DNA is TGCAGCGTTGGGCGGGCCCCCGACACAGATGAGCAGTATTTT. Its protein product is CSVGRAPDTDEQYF.

This sequence joins TRBV6-4 and TRBJ2-5, with 9 bases matching TRBD2. After removal of 2 bases from V and 4 bases from J, the junction contained 8 bases not matched to a gene. Germline CDR1 is MRHNA and CDR2 is SNTAGT. This CDR3 region has 16 residues. For the CDR3, the DNA is TGTGCCAGCAGTGACGGGGGTAGCGGGGGCCCAGAGACCCAGTACTTC. Residues: CASSDGGSGGPETQYF.

The rearrangement links TRBV6-4 to TRBJ2-7, with 9 bases matching TRBD1. The length of the CDR3 is 15 residues. Germline V CDR1 and CDR2: MRHNA, SNTAGT. V trimming: 3 bases; J trimming: 1 base; junction bases outside the gene matches: 4. Written as DNA, the CDR3 is TGTGCCAGCAGTGAGGACAGGGGCGAATCCTACGAGCAGTACTTC. As protein: CASSEDRGESYEQYF.

The CDR3 bases are TGTGCCAGCAGTGAGATCCTTGAGGGGGCGCTTGACGAGCAGTACTTC. It is translated as CASSEILEGALDEQYF. This sequence joins TRBV6-1 and TRBJ2-7; 7 nucleotides line up with TRBD1. J lost 5 bases, V lost 3 bases, and 13 bases had no gene match. Germline loops: CDR1 MNHNS, CDR2 SASEGT. The CDR3 runs to 16 residues.

The V call is TRBV11-3, the J call TRBJ2-1, with D maybe TRBD1 (5 bases). The CDR3 sequence is 15 residues long. Trimming stripped 2 bases from V and 6 bases from J, with 14 bases between. Germline values: CDR1 SGHNT, CDR2 YENEEA. The CDR3 nucleotides are TGTGCCAGCAGCTTAAGTTCAGGGCAAGGCAATGAGCAGTTCTTC. Its translation: CASSLSSGQGNEQFF.

The V and J genes are TRBV5-1 and TRBJ1-5; 11 bases line up with TRBD1. The CDR3 extends over 17 amino acids. With 0 bases clipped from V and 5 bases from J, the junction kept 7 bases outside the gene matches. Per the germline V gene, CDR1 is SGHRS and CDR2 is YFSETQ. CDR3 in DNA: TGCGCCAGCAGCTTGGGATTTCTGGGACAGGGGGATCAGCCCCAGCATTTT. Amino acid sequence: CASSLGFLGQGDQPQHF.

The rearrangement uses TRBV30 and TRBJ2-1, with TRBD2 matching 7 bases. From germline, CDR1 is GTSNPN and CDR2 SVGIG (reference sequence). The trim removed 1 base at V and 5 bases at J, leaving 14 bases unmatched. CDR3 size: 17 residues. The CDR3 loop is CAWSGVLYGRTDNEQFF. In DNA form, the CDR3 reads TGTGCCTGGAGTGGGGTTTTGTACGGGAGGACCGACAATGAGCAGTTCTTC.

The V call is TRBV27, the J call TRBJ1-5; D may be TRBD1 (6 bases). Germline-derived CDR1 and CDR2 are MNHEY and SMNVEV (reference sequence). The V end was cut by 5 bases, the J end by 4 bases, with 21 bases between. The CDR3 runs 17 residues. CDR3 bases: TGTGCCAGCAGTCCGGACAGTCCCTTAAGGGGTAATCAGCCCCAGCATTTT. The encoded protein is CASSPDSPLRGNQPQHF.

This clone appeared a few times. This chain links TRBV13 with TRBJ1-2; no reliable D call. The CDR3 runs to 13 residues. Trimming stripped 0 bases from V and 5 bases from J, with 7 bases between. Germline CDR1 reads PRHDT; CDR2 reads FYEKMQ (reference sequence). The CDR3: CASSLGEGYGYTF. The CDR3 region has the DNA TGTGCCAGCAGCTTAGGGGAGGGATATGGCTACACCTTC.

The V call is TRBV28, the J call TRBJ1-2; D may be TRBD1 (5 bases). The CDR3 totals 14 residues. CDR1 and CDR2 from the germline V gene are MDHEN and SYDVKM. Trimming stripped 5 bases from V and 4 bases from J, with 14 bases between. The CDR3 protein is CASSPPGQVYGYTF. Written as DNA, the CDR3 is TGTGCCAGCAGTCCACCTGGACAAGTCTATGGCTACACCTTC.

J is TRBJ2-3 and V is TRBV9; 7 bases agree with TRBD1. This CDR3 is 15 amino acids long. Germline CDR1 is SGDLS and CDR2 is YYNGEE. The V and J ends lost 3 bases and 4 bases, in that order; junction bases with no gene match: 8. The CDR3 coding sequence is TGTGCCAGCAGCGCCAACGGACAGGTTGCAGATACGCAGTATTTT. It is translated as CASSANGQVADTQYF.

This chain connects TRBV30 to TRBJ1-2; TRBD1 aligns across 9 bases. This CDR3 comprises 14 residues. The ends lost 3 bases at V and 6 bases at J; junction bases unmatched: 8. Germline CDR1 GTSNPN, CDR2 SVGIG (reference sequence). The CDR3 reads CAWSPDRGLNGYTF. As DNA, the CDR3 is TGTGCCTGGAGCCCGGACAGGGGTTTAAATGGCTACACCTTC.

The V call is TRBV7-9, the J call TRBJ2-7; 8 nucleotides agree with TRBD1. Germline V gives CDR1 SEHNR, CDR2 FQNEAQ (reference sequence). There are 18 residues in the CDR3. Trimming cost V 5 bases and J 5 bases; bases outside gene matches: 20. CDR3 loop: CASSPSLRGQGRFNEQYF. The CDR3, as DNA: TGTGCCAGCAGCCCTAGCTTGCGTGGACAGGGAAGGTTTAACGAGCAGTACTTC.